The present T cell receptor (beta chain) was sequenced within a study of blood T cells in healthy people across ages. A sample-barcoded 5' primer and a J-beta primer mix were used in a second PCR of roughly 7 to 12 cycles. With 12 random nucleotides, a template-switch adaptor tagged each individual cDNA molecule. TCRdb ran MiXCR on the 5' RACE reads and lists one entry per CDR3 protein. Here the sample spans 800,000 to 950,000 distinct CDR3 sequences, 25% to 30% being singletons. Trimming removed 6 bases from V and 4 bases from J; junction bases left unmatched: 11. From germline, CDR1 is MDHEN and CDR2 SYDVKM. This CDR3 is built from 16 residues. These data were likewise used in another study, on T cells of mothers and their children. In that study: Reads recorded for TCR beta CDR3 numbered over 9.5 million per mother and several million per child. Related mother and child pairs showed slightly greater overlap (not significant) than unrelated pairs did.

Sequencing was done on a sample of blood. This receptor was taken from a woman in her thirties or forties in good health. The chain has TRBV28 and TRBJ2-1, with 8 bases matching TRBD1. CDR3 nucleotide sequence: TGTGCCAGCAGCCCGCGTGGGACAGGAATTTACAATGAGCAGTTCTTC. This translates into CASSPRGTGIYNEQFF.